This TCR beta chain originates from a study of blood T cell repertoires in COVID-19 (dated by TCRdb to about 2020). General notes on the study: Samples from collaborators originated in the United States, Italy and Spain and spanned both the acute and convalescent phases of COVID-19. The material from the prospective study consisted of cDNA or gDNA derived from T cells, B-cell-depleted T cells, or PBMCs. The dataset comprised deeply sampled blood TCRbeta repertoires from subjects exposed to, actively infected with, or recovered from COVID-19. The repertoires were released in a freely available public database meant as a resource for research on the immune response to SARS-CoV-2. The samples were drawn from two sources: the first 160 participants of the ongoing ImmuneRACE study, and fewer than 1,500 subjects contributed by 6 global collaborators. A de-identified subject ID, COVID-19 status, age in years and sex were almost always included in the sample metadata. Where HLA class I and class II types were available, the types were taken from metadata supplied by the sample provider, not from assay-based typing. Overall study results and their limits: How much clinical and demographic metadata was included differed by source and by participant, and the metadata was provided uncurated.

Whole blood was collected in K2EDTA tubes by collaborating institutions according to the institutions' own protocols. For TCRbeta analysis, collaborators shipped samples as frozen whole blood, isolated PBMCs, or DNA extracted from either of those sample types. The CDR3 runs 17 amino acids, cysteine and phenylalanine included. Solely the CDR3 DNA is kept, with 51 bases framed from the first base. CDR1 and CDR2 were assigned from the germline V gene (reference sequence) as SEHNR and FQNEAQ. Clipping removes 5 bases from V and 0 bases from J, with 6 as the unmatched junction base count. A note on this clone: Its antigen target is currently unknown. The input lacks base qualities; no much larger clone sits a single base away.

The immunoSEQ Assay, a bias-controlled multiplex PCR, was used to amplify TCRbeta CDR3 regions from genomic DNA. From the authors' description of their analysis: The number of nucleated cells in each sample was estimated by amplification of reference gene primers within the assay. To quantify the absolute abundance of each unique TCRbeta CDR3 rearrangement, sequence reads were collapsed and filtered. For each sample, productive Simpson clonality was calculated as the square root of Simpson's diversity index across productive rearrangements. The clones in this table, taken by TCRdb from immuneACCESS, are in-frame only. Not every clone is retained; where verified, under half of the shortfall comes from an unresolved V gene, and the cause of the rest is unknown. Clone size and the V and J calls come from that table; the DNA yielded D and trimming. Here the sample has about 180,000 clones; 83% occur a single time. The top ten clones comprise less than 2% of the sample.

Material: peripheral blood. The chain joins TRBV7-9 to TRBJ1-5, with 11 bases in between that match TRBD1. This TCR was recovered from a human donor in a cohort sampled during active COVID-19. The CDR3 region reads CASSPGQGVNSNQPQHF. The sequenced DNA is TGTGCCAGCAGCCCGGGACAGGGGGTGAATAGCAATCAGCCCCAGCATTTT.